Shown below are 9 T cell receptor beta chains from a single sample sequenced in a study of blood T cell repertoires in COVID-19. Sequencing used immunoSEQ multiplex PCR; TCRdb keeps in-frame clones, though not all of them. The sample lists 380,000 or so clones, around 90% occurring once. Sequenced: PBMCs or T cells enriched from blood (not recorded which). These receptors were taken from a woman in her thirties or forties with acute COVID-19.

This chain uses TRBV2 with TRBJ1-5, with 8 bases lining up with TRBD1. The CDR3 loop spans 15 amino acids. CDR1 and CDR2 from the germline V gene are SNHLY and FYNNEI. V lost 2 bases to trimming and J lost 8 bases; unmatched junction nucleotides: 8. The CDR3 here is CASSEQSGGREPQHF. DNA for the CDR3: TGTGCCAGCAGTGAACAGTCAGGGGGCAGGGAGCCCCAGCATTTT.

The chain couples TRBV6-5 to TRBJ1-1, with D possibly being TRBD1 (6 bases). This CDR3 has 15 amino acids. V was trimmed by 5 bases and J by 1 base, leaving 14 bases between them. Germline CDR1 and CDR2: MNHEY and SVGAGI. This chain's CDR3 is CASSRQDRPNTEAFF. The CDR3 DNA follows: TGTGCCAGCAGTAGACAGGACAGACCGAACACTGAAGCTTTCTTT.

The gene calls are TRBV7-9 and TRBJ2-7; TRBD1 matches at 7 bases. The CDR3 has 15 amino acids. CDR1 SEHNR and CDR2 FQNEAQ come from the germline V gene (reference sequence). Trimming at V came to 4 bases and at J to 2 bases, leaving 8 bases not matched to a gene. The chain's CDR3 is CASSSDRVIAYEQYF. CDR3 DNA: TGTGCCAGCAGCTCTGACAGGGTCATTGCCTACGAGCAGTACTTC.

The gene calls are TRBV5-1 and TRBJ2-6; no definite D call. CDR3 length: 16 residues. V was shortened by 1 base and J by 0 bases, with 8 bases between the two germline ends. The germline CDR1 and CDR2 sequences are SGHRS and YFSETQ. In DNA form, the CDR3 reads TGCGCCAGCAGCTTGACGGTCTACTCTGGGGCCAACGTCCTGACTTTC. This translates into CASSLTVYSGANVLTF.

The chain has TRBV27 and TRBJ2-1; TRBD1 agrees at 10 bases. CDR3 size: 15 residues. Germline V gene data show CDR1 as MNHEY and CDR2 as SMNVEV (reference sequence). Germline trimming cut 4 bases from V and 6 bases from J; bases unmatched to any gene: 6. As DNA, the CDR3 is TGTGCCAGCAGTTCATTGGACAGGGGGATCAATGAGCAGTTCTTC. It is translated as CASSSLDRGINEQFF.

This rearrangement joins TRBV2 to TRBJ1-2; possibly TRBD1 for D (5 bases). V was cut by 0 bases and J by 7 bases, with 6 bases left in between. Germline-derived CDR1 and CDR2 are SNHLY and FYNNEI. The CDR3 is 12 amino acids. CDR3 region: CASSEAGAGYTF. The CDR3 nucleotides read TGTGCCAGCAGTGAAGCAGGGGCTGGCTACACCTTC.

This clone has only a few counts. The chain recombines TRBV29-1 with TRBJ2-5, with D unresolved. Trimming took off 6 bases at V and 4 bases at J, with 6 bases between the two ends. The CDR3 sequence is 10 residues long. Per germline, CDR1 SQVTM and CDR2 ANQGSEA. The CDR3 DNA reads TGCAGCGTGTGGCTAGAGACCCAGTACTTC. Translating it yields CSVWLETQYF.

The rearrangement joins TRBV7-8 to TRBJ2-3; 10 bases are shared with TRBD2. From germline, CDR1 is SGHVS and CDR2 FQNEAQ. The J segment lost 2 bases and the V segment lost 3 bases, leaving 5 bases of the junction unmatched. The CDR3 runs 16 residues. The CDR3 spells CASSLVSGGATDTQYF. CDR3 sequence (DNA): TGTGCCAGCAGCTTGGTGAGCGGGGGGGCCACAGATACGCAGTATTTT.

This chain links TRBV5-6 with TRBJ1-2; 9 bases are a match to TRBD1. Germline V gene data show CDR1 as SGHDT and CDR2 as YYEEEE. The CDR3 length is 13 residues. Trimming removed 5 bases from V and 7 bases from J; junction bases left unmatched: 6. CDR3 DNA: TGTGCCAGCAGTCAACAGGGGGCTGGTGGCTACACCTTC. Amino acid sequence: CASSQQGAGGYTF.